These 21 T cell receptor beta chains were sequenced from one sample in a study of shared clonotypes between healthy human individuals. TCRdb's copy holds only in-frame clones and misses some; the assay was immunoSEQ multiplex PCR. Among 1.6 million or so clones listed, 98% to 99% were seen once. Sequencing was done on a sample of naive CD4+ T cells sorted from blood. The subset is: CD45RA+ positively selected. Receptor source: a young man in good health.

A single count supports this clone. Here the CDR3 DNA reads TGCGCCAGCAGCTTGGACAGGGTAGGCTATGGCTACACCTTC. This encodes CASSLDRVGYGYTF. The chain is built from TRBV5-1 and TRBJ1-2; weak D call: TRBD1 (6 bases). V was shortened by 0 bases and J by 4 bases, with 10 bases between the two germline ends. The CDR3 length is 14 residues. Germline V lookup: CDR1 SGHRS, CDR2 YFSETQ.

V gene TRBV9 combines with J gene TRBJ2-3; 13 bases match TRBD2. The CDR3 spans 16 residues. J lost 4 bases, V lost 3 bases, and 5 bases had no gene match. Germline V gene sequence: CDR1 SGDLS, CDR2 YYNGEE. DNA of the CDR3: TGTGCCAGCAGCGGCCAACTAGCGGGAGGGTCAGATACGCAGTATTTT. Residues: CASSGQLAGGSDTQYF.

The chain carries TRBV11-3 and TRBJ2-7; TRBD2 is a possible D gene (5 bases). Germline lookup yields CDR1 SGHNT and CDR2 YENEEA. This CDR3 is built from 14 residues. Deletions cut 3 bases from V and 7 bases from J, with 16 bases between. The CDR3 DNA reads TGTGCCAGCAGCTTGTCCCCAACTAGGCCGGAGCAGTACTTC. Amino acid sequence: CASSLSPTRPEQYF.

The chain recombines TRBV6-1 with TRBJ2-1; no clear D gene. V lost 2 bases and J 6 bases, leaving 8 bases between the germline ends. The CDR3 has 13 amino acids. Germline-derived CDR1 and CDR2 are MNHNS and SASEGT. CDR3 loop: CASSEIPTNEQFF. As DNA, the CDR3 is TGTGCCAGCAGTGAAATCCCTACCAATGAGCAGTTCTTC.

The chain is built from TRBV28 and TRBJ2-5; TRBD2 agrees at 13 bases. The trim removed 6 bases at V and 4 bases at J, leaving 8 bases unmatched. The CDR3 is made up of 16 amino acids. CDR1 is MDHEN, CDR2 SYDVKM, per germline. In DNA, the CDR3 is TGTGCCAGCAGCACTATGGGACTAGCGGGACCAGAGACCCAGTACTTC. Translated: CASSTMGLAGPETQYF.

The rearrangement joins TRBV11-3 to TRBJ2-3; 9 nucleotides line up with TRBD2. CDR3 length: 16 residues. Looked up from germline, CDR1 is SGHNT and CDR2 is YENEEA. Trimming took 8 bases from V and 2 from J; bases not matched to a gene: 11. The CDR3 is CASGPSSGEDTDTQYF. The CDR3 bases are TGTGCCAGCGGACCATCTAGCGGGGAAGACACAGATACGCAGTATTTT.

The V call is TRBV10-2, the J call TRBJ2-7; maybe TRBD1 (6 bases). Trimming took off 10 bases at V and 7 bases at J, with 20 bases between the two ends. This CDR3 spans 13 amino acids. The germline V gene has CDR1 WSHSY and CDR2 SAAADI. This CDR3 reads CATTITGKGEQYF. The DNA for the CDR3 is TGCGCCACCACCATTACAGGGAAGGGAGAGCAGTACTTC.

A note on this clone: The same CDR3 is also encoded by other DNA sequences in this sample. The genes are TRBV6-5 and TRBJ2-7, with D hard to call. Germline CDR1 reads MNHEY; CDR2 reads SVGAGI. Trimming took 5 bases from V and 4 from J, leaving 9 bases between them. This CDR3 region has 12 residues. The CDR3 DNA sequence: TGTGCCAGCAGTCGAGGAGCTTACGAGCAGTACTTC. Its protein product is CASSRGAYEQYF.

The chain links TRBV18 to TRBJ1-1; 10 bases align to TRBD1. The CDR3 sequence is 16 residues long. V lost 2 bases and J lost 6; bases outside the gene matches: 9. The germline CDR1 and CDR2 sequences are KGHSH and LQKENI. Here the CDR3 DNA reads TGTGCCAGCTCACCATACCCGGGGACAGGGGTAGCTGAAGCTTTCTTT. It codes for CASSPYPGTGVAEAFF.

The rearrangement links TRBV9 to TRBJ1-2; 7 bases align to TRBD1. CDR3 length: 17 residues. CDR1 SGDLS and CDR2 YYNGEE come from the germline V gene. The trim removed 3 bases at V and 8 bases at J, leaving 19 bases unmatched. CDR3 DNA sequence: TGTGCCAGCAGCGGAATCTGGGGGACAGCTTCCGCAAGGGGCTACACCTTC. It yields the protein CASSGIWGTASARGYTF.

The gene calls are TRBV5-6 and TRBJ2-7, with D possibly being TRBD2 (5 bases). Germline V lookup: CDR1 SGHDT, CDR2 YYEEEE. The CDR3 runs 15 residues. Trimming removed 1 base from V and 3 bases from J, with 14 bases in between. The CDR3: CASSLNPSLGYEQYF. CDR3 DNA: TGTGCCAGCAGCTTGAATCCTAGCTTAGGCTACGAGCAGTACTTC.

The chain joins TRBV18 to TRBJ1-1, with 7 positions matching TRBD1. The V segment lost 6 bases and the J segment 2 bases; nucleotides outside the gene matches: 15. This CDR3 spans 17 amino acids. Per the germline V gene, CDR1 is KGHSH and CDR2 is LQKENI. CDR3 sequence reads: CASSRGQRGRVNTEAFF. The CDR3 bases are TGTGCCAGCTCCCGAGGACAGAGGGGGCGGGTTAACACTGAAGCTTTCTTT.

The chain couples TRBV7-9 to TRBJ2-2; 10 nucleotides agree with TRBD2. Unmatched junction bases numbered 6, after V lost 4 bases and J lost 4 bases. The CDR3 loop spans 16 amino acids. Per the germline V gene, CDR1 is SEHNR and CDR2 is FQNEAQ (reference sequence). The CDR3 region has the DNA TGTGCCAGCAGCTCTAGCGGGAGCGGGGGCACCGGGGAGCTGTTTTTT. Protein: CASSSSGSGGTGELFF.

J is TRBJ1-1 and V is TRBV18, with unresolved D. With 2 bases removed from V and 12 bases from J, the gap between germline ends came to 16 bases. Germline lookup yields CDR1 KGHSH and CDR2 LQKENI. The CDR3 has 13 residues. The CDR3 DNA is TGTGCCAGCTCACCAAATAAAGTCATTGGCTCTTTCTTT. Amino acids: CASSPNKVIGSFF.

A remark on this clone: The sample carries other DNA sequences with the same CDR3. The V gene is TRBV19, the J gene TRBJ2-1; possible D gene TRBD2, 6 bases. This CDR3 is built from 13 residues. V was trimmed by 6 bases and J by 3 bases, leaving 9 bases between them. In germline, CDR1 is LNHDA, CDR2 SQIVND (reference sequence). CDR3: CASRTGVYNEQFF. CDR3 DNA: TGTGCCAGTAGGACGGGAGTCTACAATGAGCAGTTCTTC.

The chain joins TRBV7-6 to TRBJ2-7; possibly TRBD2 for D (5 bases). The CDR3 sequence is 12 residues long. V dropped 2 bases and J dropped 7 bases, with 9 bases sitting between them. The germline CDR1 and CDR2 sequences are SGHVS and FNYEAQ. This chain's CDR3 is CASSLRGGEQYF. The CDR3 region has the DNA TGTGCCAGCAGCTTACGGGGTGGGGAGCAGTACTTC.

J is TRBJ2-2 and V is TRBV5-4; TRBD2 aligns across 7 bases. The CDR3 has 15 residues. CDR1 and CDR2 (germline): SGHNT, YYREEE (reference sequence). The trim removed 0 bases at V and 7 bases at J, leaving 6 bases unmatched. Written as DNA, the CDR3 is TGTGCCAGCAGCTTGGGCGGGAGTTTCAGCGGGGAGCTGTTTTTT. It encodes CASSLGGSFSGELFF.

The V gene is TRBV15, the J gene TRBJ1-1; D unclear. Between the trimmed V and J ends, which lost 0 bases and 1 base, there was a span of 9 bases. CDR1 LNHNV and CDR2 YYDKDF come from the germline V gene (reference sequence). The CDR3 totals 15 residues. The CDR3 spells CATSRDMLRNTEAFF. CDR3 sequence (DNA): TGTGCCACCAGCAGAGATATGCTGAGGAACACTGAAGCTTTCTTT.

This chain joins TRBV10-3 and TRBJ1-2; D ambiguous. CDR1 ENHRY and CDR2 SYGVKD come from the germline V gene. The germline V and J ends were trimmed by 4 bases and 6 bases, with 12 bases remaining between them. The CDR3 is made up of 13 amino acids. The CDR3 DNA reads TGTGCCATCAGTGTGACCACCCAACATGGCTACACCTTC. Translation gives CAISVTTQHGYTF.

V and J are TRBV28 and TRBJ2-1, with D possibly TRBD2 on 6 matching bases. The CDR3 has 17 amino acids. Per germline, CDR1 MDHEN and CDR2 SYDVKM. V was shortened by 3 bases and J by 1 base, with 16 bases between the two germline ends. CDR3 protein: CASSFGASGVSYNEQFF. Written as DNA, the CDR3 is TGTGCCAGCAGTTTTGGGGCGTCGGGAGTATCCTACAATGAGCAGTTCTTC.

This rearrangement joins TRBV2 to TRBJ1-2, with 8 positions matching TRBD1. The CDR3 spans 17 residues. V was pared by 7 bases and J by 8 bases, with 21 bases of the junction left unmatched. Germline V CDR1 and CDR2: SNHLY, FYNNEI. The CDR3 nucleotides are TGTGCCAGCAAGAAAGCCGGACAGGGTCATCTTCTGCGGGGCTACACCTTC. Protein: CASKKAGQGHLLRGYTF.